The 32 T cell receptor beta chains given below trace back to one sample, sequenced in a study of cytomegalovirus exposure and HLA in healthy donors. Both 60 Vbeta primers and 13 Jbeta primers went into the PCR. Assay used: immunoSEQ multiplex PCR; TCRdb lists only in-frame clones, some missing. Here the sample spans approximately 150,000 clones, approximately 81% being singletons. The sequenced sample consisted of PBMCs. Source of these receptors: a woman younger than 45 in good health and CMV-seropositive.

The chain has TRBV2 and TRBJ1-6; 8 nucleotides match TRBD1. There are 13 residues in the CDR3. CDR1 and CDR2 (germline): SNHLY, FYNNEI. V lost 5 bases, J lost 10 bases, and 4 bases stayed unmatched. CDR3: CASSKDRGSPLHF. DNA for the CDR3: TGTGCCAGCAGTAAAGACAGGGGATCACCCCTCCACTTT.

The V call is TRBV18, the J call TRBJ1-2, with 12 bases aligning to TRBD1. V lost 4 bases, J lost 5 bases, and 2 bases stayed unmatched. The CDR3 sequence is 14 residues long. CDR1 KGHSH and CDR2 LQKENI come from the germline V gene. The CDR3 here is CASSQGQGAYGYTF. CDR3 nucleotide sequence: TGTGCCAGCTCACAGGGACAGGGGGCGTATGGCTACACCTTC.

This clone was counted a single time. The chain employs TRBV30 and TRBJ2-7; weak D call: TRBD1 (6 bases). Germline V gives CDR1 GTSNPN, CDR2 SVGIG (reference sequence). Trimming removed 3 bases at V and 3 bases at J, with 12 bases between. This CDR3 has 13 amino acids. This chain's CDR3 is CAWSPDRLYEQYF. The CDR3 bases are TGTGCCTGGAGCCCGGACAGACTCTACGAGCAGTACTTC.

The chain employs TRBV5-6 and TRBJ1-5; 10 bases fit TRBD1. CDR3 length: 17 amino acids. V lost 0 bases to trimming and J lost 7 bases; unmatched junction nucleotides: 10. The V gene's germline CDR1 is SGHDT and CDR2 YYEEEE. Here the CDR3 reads CASSLGGTGALRQPQHF. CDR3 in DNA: TGTGCCAGCAGCTTGGGCGGGACAGGGGCCCTCAGGCAGCCCCAGCATTTT.

The CDR3 reads CACPKGTGNTGELFF. CDR3 in DNA: TGTGCCTGCCCTAAAGGGACAGGGAACACCGGGGAGCTGTTTTTT. The chain joins TRBV30 to TRBJ2-2; 8 nucleotides agree with TRBD1. CDR1 and CDR2 (germline): GTSNPN, SVGIG (reference sequence). The CDR3 is 15 amino acids. V dropped 6 bases and J dropped 1; count of bases not matched to a gene: 7.

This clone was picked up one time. CDR3 protein: CASSPGIRAGWSEQYF. Here the CDR3 DNA reads TGTGCCAGCAGCCCGGGTATTCGAGCGGGGTGGAGCGAGCAGTACTTC. The gene calls are TRBV7-8 and TRBJ2-7; 7 nucleotides match TRBD2. The germline CDR1 and CDR2 sequences are SGHVS and FQNEAQ. The CDR3 runs to 16 residues. V shed 5 bases and J 6 bases; nucleotides not matched to a gene: 16.

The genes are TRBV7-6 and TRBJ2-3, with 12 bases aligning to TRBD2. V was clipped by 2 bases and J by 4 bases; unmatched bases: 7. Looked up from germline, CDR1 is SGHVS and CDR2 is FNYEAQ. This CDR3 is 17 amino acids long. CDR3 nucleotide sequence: TGTGCCAGCAGCTTAATGCCTAGCGGGGGGGCCGCAGATACGCAGTATTTT. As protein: CASSLMPSGGAADTQYF. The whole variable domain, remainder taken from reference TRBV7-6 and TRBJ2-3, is GAGVSQSPRYKVTKRGQDVALRCDPISGHVSLYWYRQALGQGPEFLTYFNYEAQQDKSGLPNDRFSAERPEGSISTLTIQRTEQRDSAMYRCASSLMPSGGAADTQYFGPGTRLTVL.

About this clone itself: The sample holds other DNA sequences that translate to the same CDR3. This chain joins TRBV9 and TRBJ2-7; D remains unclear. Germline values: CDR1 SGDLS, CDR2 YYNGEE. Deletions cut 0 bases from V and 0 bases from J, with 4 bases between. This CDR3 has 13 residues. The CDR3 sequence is CASSVADSYEQYF. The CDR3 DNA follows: TGTGCCAGCAGCGTAGCAGACTCCTACGAGCAGTACTTC.

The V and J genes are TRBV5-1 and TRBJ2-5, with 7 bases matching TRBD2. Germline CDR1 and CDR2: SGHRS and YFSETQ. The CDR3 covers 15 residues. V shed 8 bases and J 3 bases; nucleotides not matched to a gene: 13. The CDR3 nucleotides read TGCGCCAGTCCCGGGACTACACTTTCCAAAGAGACCCAGTACTTC. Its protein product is CASPGTTLSKETQYF.

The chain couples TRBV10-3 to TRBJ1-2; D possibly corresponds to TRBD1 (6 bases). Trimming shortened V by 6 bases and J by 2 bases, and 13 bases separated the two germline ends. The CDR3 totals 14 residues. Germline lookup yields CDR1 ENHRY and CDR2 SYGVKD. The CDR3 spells CAISRDTLNYGYTF. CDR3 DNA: TGTGCCATCAGCCGGGACACTTTAAACTATGGCTACACCTTC.

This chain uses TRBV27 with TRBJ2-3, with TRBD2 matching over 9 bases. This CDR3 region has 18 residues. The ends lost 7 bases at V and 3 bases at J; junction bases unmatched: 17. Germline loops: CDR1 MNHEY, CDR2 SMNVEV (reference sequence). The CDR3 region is CASTPGWGTSKGTDTQYF. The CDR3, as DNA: TGTGCCAGCACCCCAGGGTGGGGGACTAGCAAGGGGACAGATACGCAGTATTTT.

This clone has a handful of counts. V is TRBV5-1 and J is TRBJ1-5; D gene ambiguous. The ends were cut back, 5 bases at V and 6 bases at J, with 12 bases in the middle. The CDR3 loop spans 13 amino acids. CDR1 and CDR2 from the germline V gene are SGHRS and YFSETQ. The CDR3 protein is CASRAEGGQPQHF. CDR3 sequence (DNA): TGCGCCAGCAGGGCGGAAGGAGGTCAGCCCCAGCATTTT.

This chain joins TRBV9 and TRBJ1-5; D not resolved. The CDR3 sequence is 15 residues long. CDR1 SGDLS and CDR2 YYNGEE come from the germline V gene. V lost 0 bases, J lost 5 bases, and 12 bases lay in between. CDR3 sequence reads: CASSVEGRHYQPQHF. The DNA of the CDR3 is TGTGCCAGCAGCGTAGAAGGGAGACATTATCAGCCCCAGCATTTT.

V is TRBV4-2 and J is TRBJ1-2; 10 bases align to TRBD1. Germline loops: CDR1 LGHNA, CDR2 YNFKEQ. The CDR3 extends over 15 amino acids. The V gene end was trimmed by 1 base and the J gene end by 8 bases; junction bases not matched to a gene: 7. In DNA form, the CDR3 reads TGTGCCAGCAGCCAAGTTGGGACAGGGGCTTTCGGCTACACCTTC. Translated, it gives CASSQVGTGAFGYTF.

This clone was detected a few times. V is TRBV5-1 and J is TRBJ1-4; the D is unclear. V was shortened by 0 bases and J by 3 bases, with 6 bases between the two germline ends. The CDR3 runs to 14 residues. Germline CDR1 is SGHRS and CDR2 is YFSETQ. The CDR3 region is CASSLGASNEKLFF. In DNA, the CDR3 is TGCGCCAGCAGCTTGGGGGCATCTAATGAAAAACTGTTTTTT.

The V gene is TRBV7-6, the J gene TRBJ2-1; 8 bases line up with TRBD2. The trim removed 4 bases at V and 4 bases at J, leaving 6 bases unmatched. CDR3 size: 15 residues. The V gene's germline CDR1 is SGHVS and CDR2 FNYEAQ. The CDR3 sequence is CASSSWTSLYNEQFF. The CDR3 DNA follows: TGTGCCAGCAGCTCCTGGACTAGCCTTTACAATGAGCAGTTCTTC.

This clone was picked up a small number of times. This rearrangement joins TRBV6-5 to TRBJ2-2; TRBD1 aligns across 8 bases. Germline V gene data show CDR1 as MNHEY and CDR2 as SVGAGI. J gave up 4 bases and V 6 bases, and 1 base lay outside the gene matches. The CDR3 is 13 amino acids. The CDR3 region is CASRDRATGELFF. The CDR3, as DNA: TGTGCCAGCAGGGACAGGGCCACCGGGGAGCTGTTTTTT.

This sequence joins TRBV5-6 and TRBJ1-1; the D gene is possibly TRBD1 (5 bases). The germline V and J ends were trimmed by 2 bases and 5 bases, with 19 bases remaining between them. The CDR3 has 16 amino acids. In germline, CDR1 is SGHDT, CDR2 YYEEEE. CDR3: CASSFRVQVWRTEAFF. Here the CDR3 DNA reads TGTGCCAGCAGCTTCAGGGTACAGGTATGGCGGACTGAAGCTTTCTTT.

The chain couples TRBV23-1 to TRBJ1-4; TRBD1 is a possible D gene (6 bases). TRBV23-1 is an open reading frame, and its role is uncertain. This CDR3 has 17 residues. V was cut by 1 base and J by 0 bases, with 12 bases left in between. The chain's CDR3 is CASSQCVQGATNEKLFF. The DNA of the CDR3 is TGCGCCAGCAGTCAATGTGTACAGGGTGCAACTAATGAAAAACTGTTTTTT.

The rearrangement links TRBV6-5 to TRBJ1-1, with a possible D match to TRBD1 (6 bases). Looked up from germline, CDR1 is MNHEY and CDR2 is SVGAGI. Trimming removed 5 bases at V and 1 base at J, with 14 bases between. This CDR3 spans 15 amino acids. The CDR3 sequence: CASSTTRGSNTEAFF. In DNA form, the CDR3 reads TGTGCCAGCAGTACTACGAGGGGGTCGAACACTGAAGCTTTCTTT.

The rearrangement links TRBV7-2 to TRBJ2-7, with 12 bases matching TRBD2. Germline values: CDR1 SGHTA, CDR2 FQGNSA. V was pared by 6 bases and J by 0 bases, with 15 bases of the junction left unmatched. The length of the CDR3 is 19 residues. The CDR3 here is CASSFGGLAGGFGSYEQYF. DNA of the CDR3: TGTGCCAGCAGTTTCGGCGGCCTAGCGGGGGGGTTCGGCTCCTACGAGCAGTACTTC.

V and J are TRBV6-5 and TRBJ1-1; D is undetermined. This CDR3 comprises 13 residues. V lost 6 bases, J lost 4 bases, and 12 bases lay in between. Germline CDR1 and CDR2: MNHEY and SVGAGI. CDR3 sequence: CASSRYMSTEAFF. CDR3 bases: TGTGCCAGCAGCCGATATATGAGCACTGAAGCTTTCTTT.

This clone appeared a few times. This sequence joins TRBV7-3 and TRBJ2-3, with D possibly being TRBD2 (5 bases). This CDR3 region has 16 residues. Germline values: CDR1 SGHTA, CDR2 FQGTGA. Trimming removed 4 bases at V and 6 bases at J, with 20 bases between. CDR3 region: CASSSSFSGSMDTQYF. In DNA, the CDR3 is TGTGCCAGCAGCTCCTCATTCAGCGGATCTATGGATACGCAGTATTTT.

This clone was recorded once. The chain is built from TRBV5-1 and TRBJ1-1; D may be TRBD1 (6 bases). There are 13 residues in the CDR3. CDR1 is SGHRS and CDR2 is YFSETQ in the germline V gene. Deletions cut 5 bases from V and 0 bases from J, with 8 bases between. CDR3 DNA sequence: TGCGCCAGCAGGGGGGGGCTGAACACTGAAGCTTTCTTT. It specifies CASRGGLNTEAFF.

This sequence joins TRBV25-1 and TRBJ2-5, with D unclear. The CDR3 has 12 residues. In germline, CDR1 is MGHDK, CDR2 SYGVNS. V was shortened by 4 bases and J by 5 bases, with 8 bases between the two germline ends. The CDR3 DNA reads TGTGCCAGCAGTGTAGTGGGCGAGACCCAGTACTTC. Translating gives CASSVVGETQYF.

Here the CDR3 DNA reads TGTGCCAGCAGAAAAAACGCAGGGTACTATGGCTACACCTTC. Its protein is CASRKNAGYYGYTF. The chain is built from TRBV6-6 and TRBJ1-2, with D possibly matching TRBD1 (5 bases). V shed 6 bases and J shed 3 bases, with 14 bases lying between them. The germline gives CDR1 MNHNY, CDR2 SVGAGI (reference sequence). CDR3 length: 14 amino acids.

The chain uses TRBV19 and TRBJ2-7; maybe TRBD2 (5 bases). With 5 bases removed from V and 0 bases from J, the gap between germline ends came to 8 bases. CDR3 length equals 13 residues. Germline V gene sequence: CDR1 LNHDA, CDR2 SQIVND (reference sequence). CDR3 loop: CASSRRNSYEQYF. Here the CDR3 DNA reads TGTGCCAGTAGTCGGAGGAACTCCTACGAGCAGTACTTC.

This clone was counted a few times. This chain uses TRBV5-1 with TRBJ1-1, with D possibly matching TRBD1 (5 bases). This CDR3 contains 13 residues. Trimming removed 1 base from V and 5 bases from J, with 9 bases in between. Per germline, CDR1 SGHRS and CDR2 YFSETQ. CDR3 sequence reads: CASSLKGRTEAFF. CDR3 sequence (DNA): TGCGCCAGCAGCTTGAAGGGGCGGACTGAAGCTTTCTTT.

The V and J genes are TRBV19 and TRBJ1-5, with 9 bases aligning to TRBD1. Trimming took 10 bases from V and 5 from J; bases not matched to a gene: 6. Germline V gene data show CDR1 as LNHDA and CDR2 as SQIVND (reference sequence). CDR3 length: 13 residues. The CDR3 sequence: CATTRDRDQPQHF. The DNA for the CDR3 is TGTGCCACCACCCGGGACAGGGATCAGCCCCAGCATTTT.

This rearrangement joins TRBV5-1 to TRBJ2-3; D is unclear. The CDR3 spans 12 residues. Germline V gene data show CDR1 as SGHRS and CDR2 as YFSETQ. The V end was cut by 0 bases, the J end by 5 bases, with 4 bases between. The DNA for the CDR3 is TGCGCCAGCAGCTTGGCCGGAGATACGCAGTATTTT. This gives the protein CASSLAGDTQYF.

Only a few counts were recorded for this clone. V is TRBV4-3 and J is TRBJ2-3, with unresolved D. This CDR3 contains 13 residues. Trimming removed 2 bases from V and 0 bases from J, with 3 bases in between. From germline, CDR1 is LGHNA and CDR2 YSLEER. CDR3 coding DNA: TGCGCCAGCAGCCAACAAAGCACAGATACGCAGTATTTT. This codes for CASSQQSTDTQYF.

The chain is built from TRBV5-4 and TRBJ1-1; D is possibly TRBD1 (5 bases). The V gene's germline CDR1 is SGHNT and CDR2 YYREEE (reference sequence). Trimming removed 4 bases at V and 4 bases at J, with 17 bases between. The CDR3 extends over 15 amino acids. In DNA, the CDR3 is TGTGCCAGCAGCCCTCGTGAGGCGGGGGGCACTGAAGCTTTCTTT. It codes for CASSPREAGGTEAFF.